These 20 T cell receptor beta chains share one sample of origin, sequenced in a study of cytomegalovirus exposure and HLA in healthy donors. Researchers ran the PCR with 60 Vbeta and 13 Jbeta primers. The method was immunoSEQ multiplex PCR; TCRdb's version includes in-frame clones alone and lacks a portion of them. The sample includes about 160,000 clones, around four fifths of them seen just once. Material: PBMCs. Source of these receptors: a male donor in good health and CMV-seronegative.

V usage is TRBV4-1 and J usage is TRBJ1-1, with 7 bases matching TRBD1. The junction had 8 bases not matched to a gene; V was cut back by 1 base and J by 9 bases. The CDR3 covers 14 residues. The germline CDR1 and CDR2 sequences are MGHRA and YSYEKL. The CDR3 spells CASSQAKGAKKAFF. CDR3 nucleotide sequence: TGCGCCAGCAGCCAAGCTAAGGGGGCCAAGAAAGCTTTCTTT.

V usage is TRBV11-2 and J usage is TRBJ2-5; the match to TRBD2 covers 7 bases. The J call may be incorrect, as the DNA end agrees better with TRBJ2-7. The germline V gene encodes CDR1 SGHAT and CDR2 FQNNGV. The CDR3 runs to 17 residues. CDR3 sequence reads: CASSFLGEGLKAYEQYF. CDR3 DNA: TGTGCCAGCAGCTTTCTGGGGGAGGGCCTTAAGGCCTACGAGCAGTACTTC.

The chain is built from TRBV11-2 and TRBJ2-1; D remains ambiguous. From germline, CDR1 is SGHAT and CDR2 FQNNGV. The CDR3 consists of 12 residues. V gave up 5 bases and J gave up 11 bases, with 13 bases separating them. Here the CDR3 DNA reads TGTGCCAGCAGCCCCACCGCGAAGCAGCAGTTCTTC. Translation gives CASSPTAKQQFF.

This chain links TRBV5-5 with TRBJ2-7, with TRBD1 as a possible D gene (6 bases). Germline loops: CDR1 SGHKS, CDR2 YYEKEE (reference sequence). V lost 4 bases, J lost 3 bases, and 17 bases lay in between. This CDR3 is 15 amino acids long. The CDR3 reads CASSTGPSQYYEQYF. The CDR3 coding sequence is TGTGCCAGCAGCACAGGGCCGTCGCAATACTACGAGCAGTACTTC.

The V gene is TRBV5-6, the J gene TRBJ1-4, with 7 bases matching TRBD1. J was trimmed by 4 bases and V by 5 bases; bases with no gene match: 5. The CDR3 has 14 residues. Germline CDR1 is SGHDT and CDR2 is YYEEEE. The CDR3 loop reads CASSSRQGNEKLFF. DNA of the CDR3: TGTGCCAGCAGTTCCCGACAGGGTAATGAAAAACTGTTTTTT.

This sequence joins TRBV7-9 and TRBJ2-3, with 7 positions matching TRBD1. The CDR3 totals 15 residues. CDR1 is SEHNR and CDR2 is FQNEAQ in the germline V gene (reference sequence). V lost 2 bases, J lost 0 bases, and 2 bases stayed unmatched. CDR3 loop: CASSLTGQSTDTQYF. The CDR3 DNA sequence: TGTGCCAGCAGCTTAACGGGACAGAGCACAGATACGCAGTATTTT. Using reference TRBV7-9 and TRBJ2-3 for the parts outside the CDR3, the full variable domain is DTGVSQNPRHKITKRGQNVTFRCDPISEHNRLYWYRQTLGQGPEFLTYFQNEAQLEKSRLLSDRFSAERPKGSFSTLEIQRTEQGDSAMYLCASSLTGQSTDTQYFGPGTRLTVL.

CDR3 region: CASSLGGTDYGYTF. CDR3 nucleotide sequence: TGTGCCAGCAGCTTGGGGGGGACCGACTATGGCTACACCTTC. The chain is built from TRBV11-1 and TRBJ1-2; TRBD1 might be the D (5 bases). There are 14 residues in the CDR3. The germline V gene has CDR1 SGHAT and CDR2 FQDESV (reference sequence). The V end lost 3 bases, the J end lost 3 bases, and 11 bases lay between the germline ends.

The V gene is TRBV6-5, the J gene TRBJ2-3, with D perhaps TRBD2 (6 bases). The CDR3 contains 13 residues. V was clipped by 7 bases and J by 1 base, with 9 bases between them. Per germline, CDR1 MNHEY and CDR2 SVGAGI. CDR3 loop: CASNLAGTDTQYF. As DNA, the CDR3 is TGTGCCAGCAATTTAGCGGGCACAGATACGCAGTATTTT.

The genes are TRBV9 and TRBJ2-5; TRBD2 matches 13 bases. The trim removed 0 bases at V and 5 bases at J, leaving 4 bases unmatched. Germline values: CDR1 SGDLS, CDR2 YYNGEE. This CDR3 has 16 amino acids. The chain's CDR3 is CASSVGTSGSLETQYF. The CDR3 bases are TGTGCCAGCAGCGTAGGGACTAGCGGGAGTTTGGAGACCCAGTACTTC.

The rearrangement joins TRBV2 to TRBJ2-7; D unresolved. Germline values: CDR1 SNHLY, CDR2 FYNNEI. V lost 2 bases, J lost 2 bases, and 10 bases lay in between. The CDR3 sequence is 14 residues long. The CDR3 DNA follows: TGTGCCAGCAGTGAAAACGGGTACACCTACGAGCAGTACTTC. Translation gives CASSENGYTYEQYF.

The chain recombines TRBV7-8 with TRBJ1-6, with D possibly being TRBD1 (5 bases). V gave up 5 bases and J gave up 7 bases, with 15 bases separating them. The CDR3 extends over 15 amino acids. Germline V gene lookup returns CDR1 SGHVS and CDR2 FQNEAQ. The CDR3 region has the DNA TGTGCCAGCAGCCCAATAGGAGGGGAAAATTCACCCCTCCACTTT. Protein sequence: CASSPIGGENSPLHF.

The gene calls are TRBV28 and TRBJ2-4, with D maybe TRBD2 (5 bases). The CDR3 consists of 13 residues. The V end was cut by 6 bases, the J end by 6 bases, with 12 bases between. Germline V gene sequence: CDR1 MDHEN, CDR2 SYDVKM. The CDR3 DNA is TGTGCCAGCAGCCCGGGATCTGGAAACATTCAGTACTTC. Its protein is CASSPGSGNIQYF.

The chain recombines TRBV10-2 with TRBJ2-5; the match to TRBD1 covers 7 bases. CDR1 WSHSY and CDR2 SAAADI come from the germline V gene. V gave up 7 bases and J gave up 7 bases; unmatched junction bases: 9. The CDR3 totals 13 residues. The CDR3 DNA reads as TGCGCCAGCAAAAAGGGGGCCCCCGCGACCCAGTACTTC. Translating gives CASKKGAPATQYF.

V is TRBV7-9 and J is TRBJ1-2; D ambiguous. Between the trimmed V and J ends, which lost 8 bases and 4 bases, there was a span of 17 bases. The CDR3 is 14 amino acids. The germline V gene has CDR1 SEHNR and CDR2 FQNEAQ (reference sequence). In nucleotides, the CDR3 is TGTGCCAGCCGCAAGGGAGTGGGGAGCTATGGCTACACCTTC. Its translation: CASRKGVGSYGYTF.

V and J are TRBV6-1 and TRBJ1-1; no reliable D call. CDR1 is MNHNS, CDR2 SASEGT, per germline. The CDR3 is 14 amino acids. With 7 bases removed from V and 8 bases from J, the gap between germline ends came to 20 bases. CDR3 nucleotide sequence: TGTGCCAGCATCAAGGGAGGGAGGTCTCCCGAAGCTTTCTTT. Protein sequence: CASIKGGRSPEAFF.

The chain is built from TRBV5-1 and TRBJ1-2, with a possible D match to TRBD1 (6 bases). Trimming cost V 0 bases and J 10 bases, with 13 bases left between them. The CDR3 covers 13 residues. Germline assignment: CDR1 SGHRS and CDR2 YFSETQ. CDR3: CASSLAQGGVYTF. The CDR3 region has the DNA TGCGCCAGCAGCTTGGCACAGGGTGGTGTCTACACCTTC.

The chain is built from TRBV7-3 and TRBJ2-1; the match to TRBD1 covers 7 bases. V shed 5 bases, J shed 5 bases, and the junction held 12 bases outside the gene matches. This CDR3 region has 16 residues. The V gene's germline CDR1 is SGHTA and CDR2 FQGTGA. DNA of the CDR3: TGTGCCAGCAGCCAGCTAACAGGGGTCTACAACAATGAGCAGTTCTTC. Residues: CASSQLTGVYNNEQFF.

The chain carries TRBV4-2 and TRBJ2-3, with D maybe TRBD1 (6 bases). CDR1 LGHNA and CDR2 YNFKEQ come from the germline V gene. The CDR3 spans 13 residues. Trimming shortened V by 0 bases and J by 6 bases, and 7 bases separated the two germline ends. The CDR3 DNA sequence: TGTGCCAGCAGCCAAGAGAGGGGGGATACGCAGTATTTT. Amino acid sequence: CASSQERGDTQYF.

This chain connects TRBV2 to TRBJ2-1, with 8 bases that match TRBD1. The CDR3 covers 15 residues. V lost 8 bases to trimming and J lost 0 bases; unmatched junction nucleotides: 6. In germline, CDR1 is SNHLY, CDR2 FYNNEI. Written as DNA, the CDR3 is TGTGCCAGCGGACCAGACAGGGGCTCCTACAATGAGCAGTTCTTC. Protein sequence: CASGPDRGSYNEQFF.

V is TRBV28 and J is TRBJ1-2; 8 nucleotides align to TRBD1. CDR3 length equals 13 residues. With V trimmed by 3 bases and J by 8 bases, 5 bases remained unmatched. Germline CDR1 reads MDHEN; CDR2 reads SYDVKM. CDR3 nucleotides: TGTGCCAGCAGTTTCCAGGGGGCAGGAGGCTACACCTTC. Protein sequence: CASSFQGAGGYTF.